This is a list of T cell receptor beta chains from one sample in a study of blood T cell repertoires in COVID-19. The data were produced by immunoSEQ multiplex PCR, yet TCRdb's version contains in-frame clones alone and is incomplete. The profile shows 85,000 to 100,000 clones, around 84% of them singletons. The material sequenced was peripheral blood. The receptor source for this set is a woman aged 55-69 years in a cohort sampled during active or convalescent COVID-19. The conserved cysteine and the conserved F or W are not part of the CDR3 here. Each record gives: CDR3 protein, J gene, D gene, V gene. D genes are given only for firm matches.

CDR3 protein: ASSVGLDFSTDTQY
J gene: TRBJ2-3
D gene: -
V gene: TRBV9

CDR3 protein: ASSPPGTGTTEAF
J gene: TRBJ1-1
D gene: TRBD1
V gene: TRBV18

CDR3 protein: ASSFRDRGEKLF
J gene: TRBJ1-4
D gene: TRBD1
V gene: TRBV6-6

CDR3 protein: ASSQETGTQY
J gene: TRBJ2-3
D gene: -
V gene: TRBV4-1

CDR3 protein: ASSQEGATSREQY
J gene: TRBJ2-7
D gene: -
V gene: TRBV4-2

CDR3 protein: ACRAGGGYTGELF
J gene: TRBJ2-2
D gene: TRBD2
V gene: TRBV27

CDR3 protein: ASSQTLNRQPQH
J gene: TRBJ1-5
D gene: -
V gene: TRBV23-1

CDR3 protein: ASSLTLKETQY
J gene: TRBJ2-5
D gene: -
V gene: TRBV19

CDR3 protein: ASRATGSGANVLT
J gene: TRBJ2-6
D gene: -
V gene: TRBV5-1

CDR3 protein: ASSYTGRVTNEQY
J gene: TRBJ2-7
D gene: -
V gene: TRBV6-5

CDR3 protein: ASQTGINEKLF
J gene: TRBJ1-4
D gene: -
V gene: TRBV6-5

CDR3 protein: ASSLDRWATLGSNQPQH
J gene: TRBJ1-5
D gene: -
V gene: TRBV11-2

CDR3 protein: SVGQGRGTEAF
J gene: TRBJ1-1
D gene: -
V gene: TRBV29-1

CDR3 protein: ASSQGYMDGGQETQY
J gene: TRBJ2-5
D gene: -
V gene: TRBV4-1

CDR3 protein: ASSYRTGRTYEQY
J gene: TRBJ2-7
D gene: TRBD1
V gene: TRBV11-3

CDR3 protein: ASSQVGAANTEAF
J gene: TRBJ1-1
D gene: -
V gene: TRBV4-1

CDR3 protein: ASSPPGQGGEQY
J gene: TRBJ2-7
D gene: TRBD1
V gene: TRBV18

CDR3 protein: ASSQERASGTDTQY
J gene: TRBJ2-3
D gene: -
V gene: TRBV4-2

CDR3 protein: ASSPKTGQALRSRYGYT
J gene: TRBJ1-2
D gene: TRBD1
V gene: TRBV6-6

CDR3 protein: ASSVVGGEQY
J gene: TRBJ2-7
D gene: -
V gene: TRBV9

CDR3 protein: ASSRQGVDTQY
J gene: TRBJ2-3
D gene: TRBD1
V gene: TRBV27

CDR3 protein: ASSAEGGGSYEQY
J gene: TRBJ2-7
D gene: -
V gene: TRBV11-2

CDR3 protein: ASSYLQTNTEAF
J gene: TRBJ1-1
D gene: -
V gene: TRBV6-2/TRBV6-3